This T cell receptor (beta chain) was identified in a study of T cell repertoires in cytomegalovirus infection. On the study more broadly: Selected CMV epitopes included recently identified HLA-C-restricted ones as well as well-studied HLA-B-restricted ones. Through public TCR beta signatures, both CMV infection and matching HLA type were indicated. Study-level results: There were carriers of CMV plus the relevant HLA, and cumulative public TCR beta family frequency identified them.

As for this clonotype: Its specificity is unknown.

Trimming removed 11 bases from V and 3 bases from J; junction bases left unmatched: 10. This CDR3 contains 17 residues. CDR1 and CDR2 from the germline V gene are MNHNS and SASEGT. TCRdb itself ran the reads through MiXCR, one entry per CDR3 protein. The table includes a few hundred thousand distinct CDR3 sequences, 25% detected once. The material was cultured PBMCs, obtained from culture after CMV antigen stimulation. The gene calls are TRBV6-1 and TRBJ2-1; 16 bases map to TRBD2. This sequence was found in a human donor in good health (CMV status not recorded). Some clones in this sample may be carry-over from other donors' samples. CDR3 bases: TGTGCCCTTCTGGGACTAGCGGGAGGGCCTGGCTACAATGAGCAGTTCTTC. As protein: CALLGLAGGPGYNEQFF.